This T cell receptor beta chain emerged from a study of cytotoxic CD8 clonotypes in ibrutinib-treated CLL. The overall study: Response sampling took place at median 12 months of treatment, range 6 to 36. Study conclusions and caveats: Higher clonality was seen at ibrutinib response and a return toward baseline at progression. Baseline clonality, above age-matched healthy donor levels, tracked circulating CD8+ T-cell counts.

The source of around 1.8 micrograms of genomic DNA for TCR beta libraries was cryopreserved PBMCs. Clones were sequenced by immunoSEQ multiplex PCR, and TCRdb holds only the in-frame ones, with some missing. Of hundreds of thousands of clones listed, roughly 74% are singletons. V lost 2 bases and J lost 0; bases outside the gene matches: 7. The CDR3 runs to 17 residues. Germline lookup yields CDR1 ENHRY and CDR2 SYGVKD. About this clone: What it binds is unknown.

V usage is TRBV10-3 and J usage is TRBJ2-5, with TRBD1 identical over 9 bases. The TCR was taken from a human donor with chronic lymphocytic leukemia. The material sequenced was PBMCs, taken after 24 months of ibrutinib treatment. The CDR3 DNA sequence: TGTGCCATCAGTGAGCCCCAGACAGGGGGGTACCAAGAGACCCAGTACTTC. This codes for CAISEPQTGGYQETQYF.